Sequencing of this TCR beta chain was carried out in a study of radiation and T cells in renal cell carcinoma. General study findings and limits: No pretreatment tumor biopsies were available for baseline clonotypes.

The time point denotes: blood 4 weeks post-SBRT, at nephrectomy. Specified treatment: 15 Gy SBRT to primary tumor, nephrectomy 4 weeks later. Nephrectomy followed 15 Gy stereotactic body radiation by 4 weeks. Radiation-treated patients gave blood at baseline, week 2 and week 4. The CDR3 consists of 15 residues. The V end was cut by 5 bases, the J end by 2 bases, with 15 bases between. Germline V CDR1 and CDR2: SEHNR, FQNEAQ (reference sequence). This clone was detected only a few times. Its antigen remains unidentified. Repertoires were generated with immunoSEQ multiplex PCR, while TCRdb's copy carries only in-frame clones and drops some. This table has 120,000 to 150,000 clones, 86% appearing once.

The source was blood, collected from a patient whose treatment included radiotherapy and nephrectomy. This chain links TRBV7-9 with TRBJ1-1, with a weak D call TRBD1 (5 bases). This TCR was recovered from a woman aged 45-65 years with renal cell carcinoma. The CDR3 is CASSPTPRGNTEAFF. CDR3 DNA sequence: TGTGCCAGCAGCCCCACCCCGAGGGGAAACACTGAAGCTTTCTTT.